Each of the 32 T cell receptor beta chains below was sequenced from the same sample in a study of blood T cell repertoires in COVID-19. Using immunoSEQ multiplex PCR, the repertoire was profiled, and TCRdb retains in-frame clones only, with some absent. The sample gives some 110,000 clones, 80% to 85% of which show up once; approximately 0.75% is in the top ten. The sample consisted of peripheral blood. These receptor sequences come from a woman aged 70-85 years with acute or convalescent COVID-19.

This clone was found a few times. The chain is built from TRBV5-4 and TRBJ1-1, with D possibly matching TRBD1 (5 bases). Germline V gene data show CDR1 as SGHNT and CDR2 as YYREEE (reference sequence). This CDR3 spans 15 amino acids. V lost 4 bases and J lost 0, with 13 bases in between. CDR3 nucleotide sequence: TGTGCCAGCAGCAGCCAGGGACTGATGAACACTGAAGCTTTCTTT. Translation gives CASSSQGLMNTEAFF.

The chain is built from TRBV5-1 and TRBJ1-5; 8 bases are shared with TRBD1. V lost 4 bases, J lost 6 bases, and 12 bases stayed unmatched. CDR1 is SGHRS and CDR2 is YFSETQ in the germline V gene. The CDR3 length is 16 residues. CDR3 sequence: CASSPLPTGVGQPQHF. DNA of the CDR3: TGCGCCAGCAGCCCCTTGCCGACAGGGGTGGGTCAGCCCCAGCATTTT.

V and J are TRBV16 and TRBJ1-2; 7 positions match TRBD1. Germline CDR1 KGHSY, CDR2 FQNENV. The junction had 18 bases not matched to a gene; V was cut back by 0 bases and J by 8 bases. The CDR3 totals 18 residues. CDR3 nucleotide sequence: TGTGCCAGCAGCCAATCTCGGGGGTCGGACAGACAGGGAGAGGGCTACACCTTC. This translates into CASSQSRGSDRQGEGYTF. Looking up the rest from reference TRBV16 and TRBJ1-2 gives the full variable domain: GEEVAQTPKHLVRGEGQKAKLYCAPIKGHSYVFWYQQVLKNEFKFLISFQNENVFDETGMPKERFSAKCLPNSPCSLEIQATKLEDSAVYFCASSQSRGSDRQGEGYTFGSGTRLTVV.

This clone is a singleton in its sample. The chain uses TRBV2 and TRBJ2-7; no firm D call. CDR3 size: 11 residues. Deletions cut 3 bases from V and 3 bases from J, with 3 bases between. Germline CDR1 is SNHLY and CDR2 is FYNNEI. CDR3 residues: CASSDHYEQYF. Written as DNA, the CDR3 is TGTGCCAGCAGTGACCACTACGAGCAGTACTTC.

The chain couples TRBV29-1 to TRBJ2-3; weak D call: TRBD2 (6 bases). The CDR3 runs 11 residues. Germline CDR1 reads SQVTM; CDR2 reads ANQGSEA. The V end was cut by 4 bases, the J end by 11 bases, with 13 bases between. DNA for the CDR3: TGCAGCGTTGCATCGGGAGCTTGGCAGTATTTT. It translates to CSVASGAWQYF.

The V call is TRBV7-2, the J call TRBJ1-2; possibly TRBD1 for D (5 bases). The CDR3 extends over 14 amino acids. Germline CDR1 is SGHTA and CDR2 is FQGNSA. With 1 base removed from V and 4 bases from J, the gap between germline ends came to 10 bases. The CDR3 loop reads CASSLDRQTYGYTF. For the CDR3, the DNA is TGTGCCAGCAGCTTAGACCGACAGACCTATGGCTACACCTTC.

This chain uses TRBV3-1 (or the pseudogene TRBV3-2) with TRBJ1-2, with D hard to call. The CDR3 sequence is 14 residues long. Trimming left V 0 bases short and J 5 bases short, with 10 bases between. Germline CDR1 reads LGHDT; CDR2 reads YNNKEL (reference sequence). The CDR3, as DNA: TGTGCCAGCAGCCAAGAAGCCAGGCTATATGGCTACACCTTC. Translated: CASSQEARLYGYTF.

V gene TRBV30 combines with J gene TRBJ2-7, with 7 bases aligning to TRBD1. The CDR3 is made up of 14 amino acids. Germline V gene sequence: CDR1 GTSNPN, CDR2 SVGIG (reference sequence). The V and J ends lost 1 base and 2 bases, in that order; junction bases with no gene match: 5. The CDR3 DNA reads TGTGCCTGGAGTGGAGGGACAGTGCCCTACGAGCAGTACTTC. Its translation is CAWSGGTVPYEQYF.

The chain carries TRBV4-1 and TRBJ2-3; the D gene is possibly TRBD1 (6 bases). CDR3 length: 14 amino acids. V lost 5 bases and J lost 5, with 14 bases in between. Germline lookup yields CDR1 MGHRA and CDR2 YSYEKL. This chain's CDR3 is CASSSPTGLDTQYF. CDR3 nucleotide sequence: TGCGCCAGCAGCTCCCCGACAGGCCTAGATACGCAGTATTTT.

The gene calls are TRBV15 and TRBJ2-6; D might be TRBD1 (5 bases). V dropped 6 bases and J dropped 0 bases, with 9 bases sitting between them. The CDR3 covers 15 residues. Per the germline V gene, CDR1 is LNHNV and CDR2 is YYDKDF (reference sequence). The CDR3 DNA is TGTGCCACCAGGTCTGACAGCTCTGGGGCCAACGTCCTGACTTTC. Translating gives CATRSDSSGANVLTF.

The rearrangement links TRBV20-1 to TRBJ1-2, with D unclear. From germline, CDR1 is DFQATT and CDR2 SNEGSKA (reference sequence). The CDR3 covers 14 residues. The V gene lost 3 bases and the J gene lost 2 bases, with 13 bases spanning the gap. CDR3 in DNA: TGCAGTGCTAGTCCAACCGCACAGAACTATGGCTACACCTTC. The encoded protein is CSASPTAQNYGYTF.

This clone has only one observation. The genes are TRBV9 and TRBJ2-1; 12 positions agree with TRBD2. V trimming: 0 bases; J trimming: 1 base; junction bases outside the gene matches: 8. Per the germline V gene, CDR1 is SGDLS and CDR2 is YYNGEE. CDR3 size: 19 residues. The CDR3, as DNA: TGTGCCAGCAGCGTAGCTACAGCTAGCGGGGGGGCTTCCTACAATGAGCAGTTCTTC. This codes for CASSVATASGGASYNEQFF.

This clone turned up a few times. The genes are TRBV5-1 and TRBJ1-2; 9 bases align to TRBD1. V dropped 2 bases and J dropped 4; count of bases not matched to a gene: 6. Looked up from germline, CDR1 is SGHRS and CDR2 is YFSETQ. The CDR3 covers 15 residues. The CDR3 here is CASSFSQGAGYGYTF. CDR3 nucleotide sequence: TGCGCCAGCAGCTTTTCACAGGGGGCTGGCTATGGCTACACCTTC.

The chain recombines TRBV2 with TRBJ2-7; possible D gene TRBD2, 6 bases. Trimming left V 3 bases short and J 6 bases short, with 21 bases between. Germline V CDR1 and CDR2: SNHLY, FYNNEI. This CDR3 comprises 16 residues. This CDR3 is CASSDHAWLGDFEQYF. CDR3 nucleotides: TGTGCCAGCAGTGACCACGCCTGGCTAGGGGACTTCGAGCAGTACTTC.

The genes are TRBV6-2 or TRBV6-3 and TRBJ2-1, with 8 bases matching TRBD1. The germline gives CDR1 MNHEY, CDR2 SVGEGT. The CDR3 covers 15 residues. Unmatched junction bases numbered 7, after V lost 5 bases and J lost 4 bases. CDR3 in amino acids: CASSIGDRNYNEQFF. The CDR3 region has the DNA TGTGCCAGCAGTATAGGGGACAGGAATTACAATGAGCAGTTCTTC.

The chain combines TRBV7-7 with TRBJ1-4; the D gene is possibly TRBD1 (6 bases). V was cut by 4 bases and J by 3 bases, with 9 bases left in between. The CDR3 is made up of 14 amino acids. Germline CDR1 reads SSHAT; CDR2 reads FNYEAQ (reference sequence). The CDR3 DNA sequence: TGTGCCAGCAGCTCGGGACACGCTAATGAAAAACTGTTTTTT. It yields the protein CASSSGHANEKLFF.

This chain joins TRBV11-2 and TRBJ2-1; 7 nucleotides match TRBD2. This CDR3 region has 17 residues. Germline V gene lookup returns CDR1 SGHAT and CDR2 FQNNGV. J gave up 0 bases and V 3 bases, and 8 bases lay outside the gene matches. CDR3 in amino acids: CASSFGGGEASYNEQFF. Written as DNA, the CDR3 is TGTGCCAGCAGCTTTGGGGGGGGAGAAGCCTCCTACAATGAGCAGTTCTTC.

This sequence joins TRBV5-1 and TRBJ1-4, with a possible D match to TRBD1 (5 bases). Deletions cut 0 bases from V and 8 bases from J, with 14 bases between. This CDR3 contains 15 residues. Germline CDR1 is SGHRS and CDR2 is YFSETQ. Here the CDR3 reads CASSLDLGQGEKLFF. CDR3 sequence (DNA): TGCGCCAGCAGCTTGGACCTCGGGCAGGGAGAAAAACTGTTTTTT.

The gene calls are TRBV2 and TRBJ2-2; D possibly corresponds to TRBD1 (5 bases). Germline V gene sequence: CDR1 SNHLY, CDR2 FYNNEI. The V end lost 6 bases, the J end lost 0 bases, and 11 bases lay between the germline ends. This CDR3 spans 15 amino acids. As DNA, the CDR3 is TGTGCCAGCAGACCCCCGACAGCGAACACCGGGGAGCTGTTTTTT. Its protein product is CASRPPTANTGELFF.

This clone came up once. The gene calls are TRBV5-1 and TRBJ2-2; 13 nucleotides match TRBD2. The CDR3 runs 18 residues. Unmatched junction bases numbered 7, after V lost 4 bases and J lost 1 base. CDR1 and CDR2 from the germline V gene are SGHRS and YFSETQ. This chain's CDR3 is CASSRGTSGALNTGELFF. DNA of the CDR3: TGCGCCAGCAGCCGGGGGACTAGCGGGGCCCTGAACACCGGGGAGCTGTTTTTT.

The chain combines TRBV19 with TRBJ1-4; the match to TRBD1 covers 8 bases. V lost 7 bases, J lost 6 bases, and 7 bases stayed unmatched. This CDR3 has 14 residues. Germline V lookup: CDR1 LNHDA, CDR2 SQIVND (reference sequence). CDR3 amino acids: CASIPTGEDEKLFF. The CDR3 nucleotides are TGTGCCAGTATCCCGACAGGGGAAGATGAAAAACTGTTTTTT.

The V call is TRBV9, the J call TRBJ1-1; the D is unclear. The ends were cut back, 3 bases at V and 5 bases at J, with 11 bases in the middle. The CDR3 consists of 13 residues. Germline CDR1 is SGDLS and CDR2 is YYNGEE. CDR3 region: CASSELEWTEAFF. The CDR3 region has the DNA TGTGCCAGCAGCGAGCTCGAATGGACTGAAGCTTTCTTT. The whole variable domain, remainder taken from reference TRBV9 and TRBJ1-1, is DSGVTQTPKHLITATGQRVTLRCSPRSGDLSVYWYQQSLDQGLQFLIQYYNGEERAKGNILERFSAQQFPDLHSELNLSSLELGDSALYFCASSELEWTEAFFGQGTRLTVV.

The chain recombines TRBV4-1 with TRBJ1-1, with 10 bases aligning to TRBD1. The CDR3 runs 16 residues. V dropped 4 bases and J dropped 5; count of bases not matched to a gene: 10. Looked up from germline, CDR1 is MGHRA and CDR2 is YSYEKL. CDR3 loop: CASSRSPPGQGTEAFF. CDR3 DNA sequence: TGCGCCAGCAGCCGATCTCCGCCGGGACAGGGGACTGAAGCTTTCTTT.

This rearrangement joins TRBV5-1 to TRBJ2-3; the D gene is possibly TRBD1 (6 bases). The CDR3 is 16 residues long. V was cut by 0 bases and J by 2 bases, with 13 bases left in between. The V gene's germline CDR1 is SGHRS and CDR2 YFSETQ. DNA of the CDR3: TGCGCCAGCAGCTTGGGGGCAGGGGACACCACAGATACGCAGTATTTT. It translates to CASSLGAGDTTDTQYF.

The CDR3 sequence: CASSFRTSGGVGELFF. Written as DNA, the CDR3 is TGTGCCAGCAGCTTCAGGACTAGCGGGGGAGTCGGGGAGCTGTTTTTT. The chain joins TRBV3-1 (or the pseudogene TRBV3-2) to TRBJ2-2; 13 nucleotides align to TRBD2. CDR3 length: 16 residues. The V gene end was trimmed by 5 bases and the J gene end by 7 bases; junction bases not matched to a gene: 7. From germline, CDR1 is LGHDT and CDR2 YNNKEL (reference sequence).

The V call is TRBV19, the J call TRBJ1-2; tentatively, D is TRBD1 (6 bases). The CDR3 totals 13 residues. V dropped 3 bases and J dropped 4 bases, with 9 bases sitting between them. CDR1 is LNHDA, CDR2 SQIVND, per germline (reference sequence). CDR3: CASSIDRSYGYTF. CDR3 coding DNA: TGTGCCAGTAGTATTGACAGGAGCTATGGCTACACCTTC.

V and J are TRBV10-2 and TRBJ2-7; D is undetermined. The CDR3 has 12 amino acids. Germline V gives CDR1 WSHSY, CDR2 SAAADI. V was clipped by 8 bases and J by 3 bases, with 11 bases between them. CDR3 protein: CASGQLVYEQYF. The CDR3 DNA is TGCGCCAGCGGGCAGCTGGTCTACGAGCAGTACTTC.

This sequence joins TRBV5-1 and TRBJ2-3; a weak D match, TRBD1 (6 bases). The germline V gene encodes CDR1 SGHRS and CDR2 YFSETQ. The germline V and J ends were trimmed by 4 bases and 8 bases, with 23 bases remaining between them. This CDR3 has 16 residues. The CDR3 DNA reads as TGCGCCAGCAGCCCCGAGTGGGGGCCGGAGAAGGGTACGCAGTATTTT. Residues: CASSPEWGPEKGTQYF.

This clone showed up just a few times. The V and J genes are TRBV5-1 and TRBJ2-2; D perhaps matches TRBD1 (6 bases). Looked up from germline, CDR1 is SGHRS and CDR2 is YFSETQ. This CDR3 spans 14 amino acids. Trimming left V 0 bases short and J 7 bases short, with 10 bases between. The CDR3 loop reads CASSLAQGNGELFF. In DNA form, the CDR3 reads TGCGCCAGCAGCTTGGCCCAGGGGAACGGGGAGCTGTTTTTT.

With respect to this clone: Other DNA sequences in this specimen translate into the identical CDR3. The rearrangement uses TRBV28 and TRBJ1-5, with unresolved D. With 2 bases removed from V and 3 bases from J, the gap between germline ends came to 11 bases. Germline values: CDR1 MDHEN, CDR2 SYDVKM. The CDR3 sequence is 15 residues long. The CDR3 sequence: CASSLTGAPNQPQHF. DNA of the CDR3: TGTGCCAGCAGTTTAACGGGTGCCCCCAATCAGCCCCAGCATTTT.

The chain employs TRBV6-1 and TRBJ1-5; D gene uncertain. The V gene lost 5 bases and the J gene lost 7 bases, with 12 bases spanning the gap. The CDR3 has 13 residues. Germline assignment: CDR1 MNHNS and CDR2 SASEGT. This chain's CDR3 is CASSSLGGQPQHF. In DNA, the CDR3 is TGTGCCAGCAGTTCCCTGGGCGGGCAGCCCCAGCATTTT.

This chain connects TRBV6-5 to TRBJ1-5; 7 nucleotides match TRBD1. V lost 6 bases to trimming and J lost 6 bases; unmatched junction nucleotides: 8. CDR1 and CDR2 from the germline V gene are MNHEY and SVGAGI. This CDR3 spans 14 amino acids. The DNA for the CDR3 is TGTGCCAGCAGACTAGGGGGCGCCGGTCAGCCCCAGCATTTT. It yields the protein CASRLGGAGQPQHF.